Each of the 6 T cell receptor beta chains below was sequenced from the same sample in a study of blood T cells in healthy people across ages. A second about 6 to 12 cycle PCR used barcoded and J-beta primers. TCRdb ran MiXCR on the 5' RACE reads and lists one entry per CDR3 protein. The table lists some 1.5 million distinct CDR3 sequences, about 28% of them singletons. Sequencing was carried out using blood. The source is a woman in her thirties in good health.

This chain links TRBV12-3 or TRBV12-4 with TRBJ2-5; D gene unclear. Trimming pared 8 bases from V and 5 bases from J, leaving 12 bases between. The CDR3 is 12 amino acids. The CDR3 bases are TGTGCCAGCGGCCCGAGTGCGGAGACCCAGTACTTC. Translation: CASGPSAETQYF.

The gene calls are TRBV5-1 and TRBJ2-1; 9 nucleotides match TRBD2. The CDR3 covers 14 residues. Germline CDR1 is SGHRS and CDR2 is YFSETQ. The ends lost 7 bases at V and 3 bases at J; junction bases unmatched: 5. The CDR3 spells CASQREDRYNEQFF. DNA for the CDR3: TGCGCCAGCCAGCGGGAGGACCGCTACAATGAGCAGTTCTTC. The full variable domain, completed using reference TRBV5-1 and TRBJ2-1, is KAGVTQTPRYLIKTRGQQVTLSCSPISGHRSVSWYQQTPGQGLQFLFEYFSETQRNKGNFPGRFSGRQFSNSRSEMNVSTLELGDSALYLCASQREDRYNEQFFGPGTRLTVL.

The V call is TRBV7-2, the J call TRBJ2-5, with unresolved D. CDR3 length: 13 residues. From germline, CDR1 is SGHTA and CDR2 FQGNSA. The V and J ends lost 3 bases and 4 bases respectively, with 9 bases between them. The CDR3, as DNA: TGTGCCAGCAGCTTCGCGTGGGGAGAGACCCAGTACTTC. Its translation: CASSFAWGETQYF.

In its sample, this clonotype was seen a few times. One end of the junction fails to match germline, which may point to a read error. The chain uses TRBV15 and TRBJ1-1, with 7 bases that match TRBD1. This CDR3 spans 17 amino acids. From germline, CDR1 is LNHNV and CDR2 YYDKDF (reference sequence). CDR3 nucleotide sequence: TGCGCCACCAGCAGTCTCATAGTCCGAATTCAGGGGGCTGAAGCTTTCTTT. Translation gives CATSSLIVRIQGAEAFF.

V is TRBV5-1 and J is TRBJ2-7; TRBD1 is a possible D gene (6 bases). Germline loops: CDR1 SGHRS, CDR2 YFSETQ. The CDR3 consists of 16 residues. Trimming left V 0 bases short and J 2 bases short, with 15 bases between. CDR3 sequence reads: CASSLGDWTEPYEQYF. The CDR3 DNA is TGCGCCAGCAGCTTGGGAGACTGGACAGAGCCCTACGAGCAGTACTTC. Full variable domain (outside the CDR3, taken from reference TRBV5-1 and TRBJ2-7): KAGVTQTPRYLIKTRGQQVTLSCSPISGHRSVSWYQQTPGQGLQFLFEYFSETQRNKGNFPGRFSGRQFSNSRSEMNVSTLELGDSALYLCASSLGDWTEPYEQYFGPGTRLTVT.

The chain employs TRBV29-1 and TRBJ1-2; D gene ambiguous. The CDR3 length is 13 residues. V was pared by 7 bases and J by 0 bases, with 12 bases between. In germline, CDR1 is SQVTM, CDR2 ANQGSEA. CDR3 sequence (DNA): TGCAGCGCCGCGAGGGCTTCTAACTATGGCTACACCTTC. Protein: CSAARASNYGYTF.